This TCR beta chain was captured by sequencing in a study of radiotherapy plus CTLA-4 blockade in lung cancer. Study-wide context: Objective responses were observed in 15% to 20% of patients, and disease control was achieved by approximately 30%.

CTLA-4 blockade using ipilimumab, together with focal radiation, was received by patients with chemo-refractory metastatic non-small-cell lung cancer. The CDR3 runs 11 residues. Germline CDR1 MNHNS, CDR2 SASEGT. Deletions cut 4 bases from V and 5 bases from J, with 5 bases between. As concerns this clone: The antigen is undetermined.

Study-level findings and limits: TCR clones originating in tumors grew in number in blood after radiotherapy plus ipilimumab. With interferon-beta, early dynamics of blood T cell clones were reported to best predict response.

The data were produced by immunoSEQ multiplex PCR, yet TCRdb's version contains in-frame clones alone and is incomplete. In the table there are roughly 100,000 clones, more than 70% of which are singletons. The starting material was peripheral blood, obtained from a patient treated with radiotherapy plus ipilimumab. The chain employs TRBV6-1 and TRBJ1-2; D is unclear. The sequence came from a human donor with non-small cell lung cancer that progressed on radiotherapy plus ipilimumab. Some clones in this sample may be carry-over from other donors' samples. The CDR3 reads CASSAQYGYTF. For the CDR3, the DNA is TGTGCCAGCAGTGCTCAATATGGCTACACCTTC.